Sequencing of this T cell receptor beta chain was carried out in a study of vaccination and CD4 T cells after COVID-19. Treatment of the sample: roughly ten-day PBMC culture with coronavirus spike peptide pools or control peptides (ViraFEST assay). V shed 6 bases and J shed 3 bases, with 11 bases lying between them. The CDR3 covers 13 residues. Germline V gives CDR1 LNHDA, CDR2 SQIVND (reference sequence). The Oncomine TCR Beta short-read assay was what sequenced the DNA obtained from cultured CD4+ T cells. TCRdb re-derived calls from the PCR reads in MiXCR, one entry per CDR3 protein. This table has about 12,000 distinct CDR3 sequences, 70% to 80% appearing once. In the case of this clonotype: The antigen remains unidentified.

The specimen sequenced was CD4+ T cells from blood, cultured in vitro. The chain uses TRBV19 and TRBJ1-1; D is possibly TRBD1 (5 bases). The receptor was isolated from a human donor who had recovered from COVID-19. Written as DNA, the CDR3 is TGTGCCAGTAGGATCCAGGGTCACACTGAAGCTTTCTTT. As protein: CASRIQGHTEAFF.